A single T cell receptor (beta chain) is shown here with its context. As yet, its antigen is unknown. The data were taken from a study of shared clonotypes between healthy human individuals. Overall study findings and caveats: The four-donor shared clonotypes exceeded non-shared clonotypes in generation probability, with non-shared ones scoring lower. Researchers found naive subsets generally carried larger estimated richness than memory subsets. When naive CD4 clonotypes were compared across a few donors, around 5% were shared.

Template for every sorted-subset replicate PCR totaled around 210 ng DNA, some 30,000 T cell genomes. Generated by immunoSEQ multiplex PCR, the TCRdb table keeps only in-frame clones and is missing some. The profile shows around 1 million clones, 60% to 85% of them singletons. The CDR3 extends over 15 amino acids. Germline values: CDR1 SGHRS, CDR2 YFSETQ. V was cut by 4 bases and J by 6 bases, with 17 bases left in between. The genes are TRBV5-1 and TRBJ1-5; no clear D gene. Material for sequencing was memory CD4+ T cells sorted from blood. The subset here: CD45RA-negative fraction. The receptor was isolated from a man in his late teens or twenties in good health. As DNA, the CDR3 is TGCGCCAGCAGCGCGGACCCCTCCGCCGGTCAGCCCCAGCATTTT. Translation gives CASSADPSAGQPQHF. Full variable domain (rest looked up from reference TRBV5-1 and TRBJ1-5): KAGVTQTPRYLIKTRGQQVTLSCSPISGHRSVSWYQQTPGQGLQFLFEYFSETQRNKGNFPGRFSGRQFSNSRSEMNVSTLELGDSALYLCASSADPSAGQPQHFGDGTRLSIL.